This T cell receptor beta chain was recovered during a study of T cell repertoires and Cas9 in healthy adults. Looking at the study overall: SpCas9-reactive CD4 and CD8 T cells were characterized for potency, cytotoxicity and lineage.

Between the trimmed V and J ends, which lost 4 bases and 3 bases, there was a span of 6 bases. The CDR3 spans 12 residues. CDR1 is SQVTM, CDR2 ANQGSEA, per germline. Profiling relied on immunoSEQ multiplex PCR, and the TCRdb table lists in-frame clones only, not all of them. The repertoire has tens of thousands of clones, 91% of them found once; the top ten carry under 2%. Study findings and constraints: In vitro, SpCas9-reactive Tregs were reported to curb effector T cell proliferation and function.

Concerning this clone itself: Its target is not known.

Sequencing was done on a sample of CD4+ effector T cells (CD127+, CD25-, CD137-, CD154-) from PBMCs; culture status not recorded. The rearrangement uses TRBV29-1 and TRBJ2-2, with a weak D call TRBD1 (5 bases). This receptor was identified in a human donor in good health. The DNA of the CDR3 is TGCAGCGTTGGCAGGGACACCGGGGAGCTGTTTTTT. This gives the protein CSVGRDTGELFF.